The T cell receptor (beta chain) under discussion was sequenced for a study of molecular identifiers for immune sequencing clone quantification. MiXCR was run by TCRdb on the PCR reads, yielding one entry per CDR3 protein. The sample shows around 320,000 distinct CDR3 sequences, roughly a quarter of them seen only once. Trimming took off 5 bases at V and 7 bases at J, with 18 bases between the two ends. The germline V gene encodes CDR1 MNHNY and CDR2 SVGAGI (reference sequence). This CDR3 region has 15 residues. Study conclusions and caveats: Sizes of clones that are highly expanded could be underestimated (if identical TCR molecules share a barcode).

This clonotype has a count of ten or more. Its antigen remains unknown. This clonotype was sampled from a human donor in good health. Some libraries in this study had Jurkat cell RNA spiked in. The V and J genes are TRBV6-6 and TRBJ1-5; D possibly corresponds to TRBD1 (6 bases). Sequences were obtained from naive CD8+ T cells from blood, with Jurkat cell RNA spiked in. Described subset: FACS-sorted CD8+CD4-CCR7+CD45RA+ naive T cells. The CDR3 coding sequence is TGTGCCAGCAGTCCTGTGACAGGTTTCAGCCAGCCCCAGCATTTT. Residues: CASSPVTGFSQPQHF.